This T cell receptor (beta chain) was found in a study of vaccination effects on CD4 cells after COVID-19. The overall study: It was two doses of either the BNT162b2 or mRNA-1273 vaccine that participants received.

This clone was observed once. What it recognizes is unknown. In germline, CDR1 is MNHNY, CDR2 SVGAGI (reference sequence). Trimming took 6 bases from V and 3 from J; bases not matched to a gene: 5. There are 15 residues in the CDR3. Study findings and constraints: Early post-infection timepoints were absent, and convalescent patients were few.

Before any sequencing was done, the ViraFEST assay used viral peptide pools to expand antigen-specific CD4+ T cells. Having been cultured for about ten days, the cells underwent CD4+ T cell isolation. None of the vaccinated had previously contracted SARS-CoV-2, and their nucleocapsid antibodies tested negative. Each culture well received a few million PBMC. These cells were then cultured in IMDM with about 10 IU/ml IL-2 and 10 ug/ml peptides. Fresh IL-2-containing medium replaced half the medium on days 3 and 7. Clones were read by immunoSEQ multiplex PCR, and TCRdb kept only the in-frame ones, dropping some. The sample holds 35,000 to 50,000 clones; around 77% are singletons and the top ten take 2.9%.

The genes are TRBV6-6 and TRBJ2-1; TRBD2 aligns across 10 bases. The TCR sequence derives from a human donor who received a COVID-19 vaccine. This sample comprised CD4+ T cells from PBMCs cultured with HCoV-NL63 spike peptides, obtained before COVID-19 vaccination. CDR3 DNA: TGTGCCAGCAGGGAGCGGGGGGGTAGCTACAATGAGCAGTTCTTC. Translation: CASRERGGSYNEQFF.